A single sample is the source of the 32 T cell receptor beta chains below, sequenced in a study of CD8 T cells in Susac syndrome. RNA in amounts of roughly 0.5 to 1 ug was reverse transcribed with random hexamers. MiXCR, run by TCRdb on the immunoSEQ multiplex PCR reads, gives a single entry per CDR3 protein. The table includes some 180,000 distinct CDR3 sequences, about 95% detected once. The material sequenced was CD4+ T cells from PBMCs. The receptors derive from a human donor in good health.

V and J are TRBV6-6 and TRBJ2-5; D remains ambiguous. Trimming cost V 5 bases and J 9 bases, with 10 bases left between them. This CDR3 region has 11 residues. Germline assignment: CDR1 MNHNY and CDR2 SVGAGI (reference sequence). CDR3 amino acids: CASSPASPQYF. The CDR3 nucleotides are TGTGCCAGCAGTCCGGCGTCGCCCCAGTACTTC.

CDR3 sequence (DNA): TGTGCCACCCAAAGAGGGGGCGCCACCTACGAGCAGTACTTC. Residues: CATQRGGATYEQYF. The chain joins TRBV6-6 to TRBJ2-7; 7 bases map to TRBD1. The V gene end was trimmed by 10 bases and the J gene end by 2 bases; junction bases not matched to a gene: 11. From germline, CDR1 is MNHNY and CDR2 SVGAGI (reference sequence). The CDR3 contains 14 residues.

The rearrangement uses TRBV6-2 or TRBV6-3 and TRBJ1-2; 10 positions match TRBD1. The junction had 2 bases not matched to a gene; V was cut back by 4 bases and J by 6 bases. The germline V gene encodes CDR1 MNHEY and CDR2 SVGEGT. The CDR3 runs 13 residues. The CDR3 protein is CASSFDRGHGYTF. The CDR3 nucleotides read TGTGCCAGCAGTTTTGACAGGGGGCATGGCTACACCTTC.

The chain recombines TRBV27 with TRBJ2-7, with no clear D. With 7 bases removed from V and 5 bases from J, the gap between germline ends came to 15 bases. This CDR3 comprises 13 residues. The germline CDR1 and CDR2 sequences are MNHEY and SMNVEV (reference sequence). The CDR3 spells CASIGWSRDEQYF. The CDR3 nucleotides are TGTGCCAGCATCGGCTGGAGTCGAGACGAGCAGTACTTC.

The gene calls are TRBV24-1 and TRBJ2-3; 9 bases fit TRBD2. The germline CDR1 and CDR2 sequences are KGHDR and SFDVKD. The CDR3 covers 16 residues. V dropped 2 bases and J dropped 2; count of bases not matched to a gene: 4. The CDR3 nucleotides read TGTGCCACCAGTGATTCGGGGACTAGCCCCACAGATACGCAGTATTTT. Its translation is CATSDSGTSPTDTQYF.

The chain recombines TRBV24-1 with TRBJ2-3, with D possibly called TRBD1 or TRBD2 (6 bases each). V was cut by 1 base and J by 4 bases, with 11 bases left in between. Germline V gene lookup returns CDR1 KGHDR and CDR2 SFDVKD. The CDR3 is made up of 15 amino acids. The CDR3 DNA sequence: TGTGCCACCAGTGATTTAGGGGGGATCGCAGATACGCAGTATTTT. Protein sequence: CATSDLGGIADTQYF.

The J gene is TRBJ2-3, the V gene TRBV7-9, with no clear D. Trimming removed 5 bases from V and 2 bases from J, with 14 bases in between. Germline V lookup: CDR1 SEHNR, CDR2 FQNEAQ (reference sequence). CDR3 size: 15 residues. The CDR3 DNA reads as TGTGCCAGCAGCCGGACGGCGACCAACACAGATACGCAGTATTTT. Its translation: CASSRTATNTDTQYF.

The rearrangement uses TRBV19 and TRBJ2-1; 11 nucleotides line up with TRBD1. V trimming: 1 base; J trimming: 9 bases; junction bases outside the gene matches: 8. From germline, CDR1 is LNHDA and CDR2 SQIVND (reference sequence). This CDR3 is 16 amino acids long. The CDR3 spells CASSIGTGGLSGEQFF. Here the CDR3 DNA reads TGTGCCAGTAGTATAGGGACAGGGGGCTTAAGTGGTGAGCAGTTCTTC.

The chain is built from TRBV12-3 or TRBV12-4 and TRBJ2-3; 13 bases map to TRBD2. The CDR3 is made up of 17 amino acids. Trimming cost V 3 bases and J 2 bases; bases outside gene matches: 5. CDR3: CASSLGTSGINTDTQYF. CDR3 DNA: TGTGCCAGCAGTTTGGGGACTAGCGGGATCAACACAGATACGCAGTATTTT.

The J gene is TRBJ2-7, the V gene TRBV28, with a possible D match to TRBD2 (5 bases). The ends were cut back, 4 bases at V and 9 bases at J, with 13 bases in the middle. Germline assignment: CDR1 MDHEN and CDR2 SYDVKM. This CDR3 region has 12 residues. The chain's CDR3 is CASSSSFEGQYF. CDR3 DNA sequence: TGTGCCAGCAGTTCCTCGTTCGAGGGGCAGTACTTC.

The chain recombines TRBV30 with TRBJ1-2; D not certain. CDR3 length equals 14 residues. Between the trimmed V and J ends, which lost 0 bases and 4 bases, there was a span of 12 bases. The germline gives CDR1 GTSNPN, CDR2 SVGIG (reference sequence). The CDR3 protein is CAWSVVPDSYGYTF. In DNA, the CDR3 is TGTGCCTGGAGTGTAGTGCCGGATTCCTATGGCTACACCTTC.

The chain couples TRBV7-6 to TRBJ1-1, with 7 bases aligning to TRBD1. The J segment lost 1 base and the V segment lost 1 base, leaving 3 bases of the junction unmatched. This CDR3 has 15 amino acids. Germline CDR1 reads SGHVS; CDR2 reads FNYEAQ. The CDR3 bases are TGTGCCAGCAGCTTAGGAGGGGGCTGGAACACTGAAGCTTTCTTT. This codes for CASSLGGGWNTEAFF. The whole variable domain, remainder taken from reference TRBV7-6 and TRBJ1-1, is GAGVSQSPRYKVTKRGQDVALRCDPISGHVSLYWYRQALGQGPEFLTYFNYEAQQDKSGLPNDRFSAERPEGSISTLTIQRTEQRDSAMYRCASSLGGGWNTEAFFGQGTRLTVV.

This sequence joins TRBV5-1 and TRBJ1-4, with TRBD1 as a possible D gene (6 bases). The CDR3 has 14 residues. Per germline, CDR1 SGHRS and CDR2 YFSETQ. Deletions cut 4 bases from V and 7 bases from J, with 14 bases between. The CDR3 nucleotides are TGCGCCAGCAGCCCCCAGACAGGTGGTGAAAAACTGTTTTTT. It specifies CASSPQTGGEKLFF.

A single count supports this clonotype. Without the conserved terminal phenylalanine or tryptophan, this CDR3 likely stems from a read error. This chain links TRBV20-1 with TRBJ2-3; D uncertain. In germline, CDR1 is DFQATT, CDR2 SNEGSKA (reference sequence). This CDR3 has 12 amino acids. Trimming took 6 bases from V and 6 from J, leaving 13 bases between them. CDR3: CSAYPGLDTQYL. The CDR3, as DNA: TGCAGTGCGTATCCCGGGCTTGATACGCAGTATCTT.

This rearrangement joins TRBV20-1 to TRBJ2-7; TRBD1 aligns across 10 bases. Germline CDR1 is DFQATT and CDR2 is SNEGSKA (reference sequence). This CDR3 is 14 amino acids long. Trimming at V came to 3 bases and at J to 3 bases, leaving 5 bases not matched to a gene. The CDR3 DNA reads TGCAGTGCTAGGTGGGACAGGGGAGACTACGAGCAGTACTTC. This codes for CSARWDRGDYEQYF.

The CDR3 spells CASSLIGSPNTEAFF. CDR3 DNA: TGTGCCAGCAGCTTAATCGGATCGCCGAACACTGAAGCTTTCTTT. This rearrangement joins TRBV7-9 to TRBJ1-1; D ambiguous. Trimming shortened V by 2 bases and J by 1 base, and 11 bases separated the two germline ends. Germline V CDR1 and CDR2: SEHNR, FQNEAQ (reference sequence). The CDR3 spans 15 residues. The complete variable domain, with remaining parts taken from reference TRBV7-9 and TRBJ1-1, reads DTGVSQNPRHKITKRGQNVTFRCDPISEHNRLYWYRQTLGQGPEFLTYFQNEAQLEKSRLLSDRFSAERPKGSFSTLEIQRTEQGDSAMYLCASSLIGSPNTEAFFGQGTRLTVV.

The V and J genes are TRBV19 and TRBJ1-5; 8 nucleotides agree with TRBD1. The CDR3 covers 15 residues. Germline CDR1 LNHDA, CDR2 SQIVND (reference sequence). V lost 1 base and J lost 6; bases outside the gene matches: 5. In DNA, the CDR3 is TGTGCCAGTAGTATAGGCACAGGGGGGGGTCAGCCCCAGCATTTT. Translation gives CASSIGTGGGQPQHF.

The chain couples TRBV18 to TRBJ2-7; 8 bases align to TRBD2. The trim removed 0 bases at V and 7 bases at J, leaving 11 bases unmatched. Germline V gene data show CDR1 as KGHSH and CDR2 as LQKENI. The CDR3 spans 16 residues. The CDR3 sequence is CASSPPSMGAGGEQYF. CDR3 DNA: TGTGCCAGCTCACCACCGTCCATGGGGGCGGGGGGAGAGCAGTACTTC.

The CDR3 spells CASGAASGQYEQYF. The CDR3 region has the DNA TGTGCCAGCGGGGCGGCTAGCGGGCAGTACGAGCAGTACTTC. The rearrangement joins TRBV4-2 to TRBJ2-7; 8 positions match TRBD2. The germline V gene has CDR1 LGHNA and CDR2 YNFKEQ. J gave up 4 bases and V 8 bases, and 10 bases lay outside the gene matches. The CDR3 totals 14 residues.

The J gene is TRBJ2-2, the V gene TRBV9; D may be TRBD2 (6 bases). The germline V gene has CDR1 SGDLS and CDR2 YYNGEE. V lost 3 bases and J 7 bases, leaving 19 bases between the germline ends. There are 16 residues in the CDR3. This CDR3 reads CASSGRRRGVGGELFF. CDR3 in DNA: TGTGCCAGCAGCGGACGGAGGCGGGGAGTTGGCGGGGAGCTGTTTTTT.

This clonotype was observed once. The chain carries TRBV12-3 or TRBV12-4 and TRBJ2-3; 8 bases align to TRBD1. J gave up 1 base and V 6 bases, and 12 bases lay outside the gene matches. The CDR3 length is 17 residues. The CDR3 here is CASSDQGQDDGTDTQYF. As DNA, the CDR3 is TGTGCCAGCAGCGACCAGGGACAGGACGACGGCACAGATACGCAGTATTTT.

The rearrangement joins TRBV29-1 to TRBJ1-2; D is possibly TRBD1 (5 bases). This CDR3 contains 12 residues. Germline V lookup: CDR1 SQVTM, CDR2 ANQGSEA. The V and J ends lost 4 bases and 4 bases respectively, with 10 bases between them. The CDR3 sequence is CSVVSGTYGYTF. The CDR3 nucleotides are TGCAGCGTTGTTTCAGGGACCTATGGCTACACCTTC.

The chain uses TRBV5-4 and TRBJ2-1; 8 nucleotides agree with TRBD2. Germline V gene data show CDR1 as SGHNT and CDR2 as YYREEE (reference sequence). Trimming removed 0 bases from V and 6 bases from J; junction bases left unmatched: 2. The CDR3 covers 14 residues. CDR3 sequence (DNA): TGTGCCAGCAGCTTGGCCGGGAGGGCCAATGAGCAGTTCTTC. This sequence encodes CASSLAGRANEQFF. The full variable domain, in which reference TRBV5-4 and TRBJ2-1 provide the parts outside the CDR3, is ETGVTQSPTHLIKTRGQQVTLRCSSQSGHNTVSWYQQALGQGPQFIFQYYREEENGRGNFPPRFSGLQFPNYSSELNVNALELDDSALYLCASSLAGRANEQFFGPGTRLTVL.

The chain is built from TRBV27 and TRBJ2-3; weak D call: TRBD1 (5 bases). Trimming removed 6 bases at V and 2 bases at J, with 12 bases between. CDR3 length: 14 amino acids. Germline assignment: CDR1 MNHEY and CDR2 SMNVEV (reference sequence). In DNA form, the CDR3 reads TGTGCCAGCAGGTTTCAGGGCCCCACAGATACGCAGTATTTT. Amino acid sequence: CASRFQGPTDTQYF.

The chain combines TRBV9 with TRBJ1-5; no reliable D call. This CDR3 is built from 15 residues. CDR1 is SGDLS, CDR2 YYNGEE, per germline. The V and J ends lost 4 bases and 2 bases respectively, with 13 bases between them. The CDR3 DNA is TGTGCCAGCAGCCAGAGGGCTGGAGGCAATCAGCCCCAGCATTTT. This gives the protein CASSQRAGGNQPQHF. Full variable domain (missing parts from reference TRBV9 and TRBJ1-5): DSGVTQTPKHLITATGQRVTLRCSPRSGDLSVYWYQQSLDQGLQFLIQYYNGEERAKGNILERFSAQQFPDLHSELNLSSLELGDSALYFCASSQRAGGNQPQHFGDGTRLSIL.

The gene calls are TRBV7-2 and TRBJ2-2, with 7 bases fitting TRBD1. J gave up 5 bases and V 5 bases, and 5 bases lay outside the gene matches. CDR3 length: 14 amino acids. The germline gives CDR1 SGHTA, CDR2 FQGNSA. The CDR3 coding sequence is TGTGCCAGCAGCCAGGACAGGTTAACCGGGGAGCTGTTTTTT. Protein: CASSQDRLTGELFF.

The chain has TRBV15 and TRBJ2-4; D remains ambiguous. Trimming cost V 5 bases and J 0 bases, with 8 bases left between them. CDR3 size: 14 residues. Germline V gene data show CDR1 as LNHNV and CDR2 as YYDKDF (reference sequence). The CDR3 sequence: CATSVGLAKNIQYF. In nucleotides, the CDR3 is TGTGCCACCAGCGTCGGGTTAGCCAAAAACATTCAGTACTTC.

The chain employs TRBV7-2 and TRBJ2-5; 8 bases map to TRBD2. J was trimmed by 5 bases and V by 7 bases; bases with no gene match: 15. CDR1 SGHTA and CDR2 FQGNSA come from the germline V gene. The CDR3 extends over 16 amino acids. The CDR3 nucleotides are TGTGCCAGCACCCCAGCTTGGGCGGGAGGATTGGAGACCCAGTACTTC. As protein: CASTPAWAGGLETQYF. Full variable domain (rest looked up from reference TRBV7-2 and TRBJ2-5): GAGVSQSPSNKVTEKGKDVELRCDPISGHTALYWYRQSLGQGLEFLIYFQGNSAPDKSGLPSDRFSAERTGGSVSTLTIQRTQQEDSAVYLCASTPAWAGGLETQYFGPGTRLLVL.

V gene TRBV15 combines with J gene TRBJ2-3, with a weak D call TRBD2 (5 bases). Per germline, CDR1 LNHNV and CDR2 YYDKDF (reference sequence). The CDR3 consists of 17 residues. Trimming took off 0 bases at V and 0 bases at J, with 13 bases between the two ends. The CDR3 loop is CATSRDYVATSTDTQYF. CDR3 nucleotide sequence: TGTGCCACCAGCAGAGATTACGTAGCGACTAGCACAGATACGCAGTATTTT.

V usage is TRBV20-1 and J usage is TRBJ2-7, with D possibly matching TRBD2 (5 bases). This CDR3 comprises 11 residues. Germline loops: CDR1 DFQATT, CDR2 SNEGSKA (reference sequence). With 6 bases removed from V and 2 bases from J, the gap between germline ends came to 8 bases. Here the CDR3 DNA reads TGCAGTGCGGGAGTCGCCTACGAGCAGTACTTC. The encoded protein is CSAGVAYEQYF.

V and J are TRBV2 and TRBJ2-3, with a possible D match to TRBD2 (6 bases). The CDR3 has 15 amino acids. Germline CDR1 SNHLY, CDR2 FYNNEI. Trimming shortened V by 5 bases and J by 1 base, and 13 bases separated the two germline ends. CDR3 in DNA: TGTGCCAGCAGTACCCCGCGGGGTGGCACAGATACGCAGTATTTT. Its translation: CASSTPRGGTDTQYF. Full variable domain (rest looked up from reference TRBV2 and TRBJ2-3): EPEVTQTPSHQVTQMGQEVILRCVPISNHLYFYWYRQILGQKVEFLVSFYNNEISEKSEIFDDQFSVERPDGSNFTLKIRSTKLEDSAMYFCASSTPRGGTDTQYFGPGTRLTVL.

The V call is TRBV20-1, the J call TRBJ2-1, with a weak D call TRBD1 (5 bases). This CDR3 region has 15 residues. Deletions cut 3 bases from V and 4 bases from J, with 16 bases between. Germline CDR1 is DFQATT and CDR2 is SNEGSKA (reference sequence). In DNA, the CDR3 is TGCAGTGCTAGTCCGGGTTCCGGACATTACAATGAGCAGTTCTTC. Translating it yields CSASPGSGHYNEQFF.